The 7 T cell receptor beta chains below all came from one sample that was sequenced in a study of blood T cell repertoires in COVID-19. Profiling relied on immunoSEQ multiplex PCR, and the TCRdb table lists in-frame clones only, not all of them. Of roughly 100,000 clones listed, roughly 85% are singletons. Material for sequencing was peripheral blood. Every receptor here comes from a human donor in a cohort sampled during active COVID-19.

The chain joins TRBV6-6 to TRBJ1-5; D perhaps matches TRBD1 (5 bases). Germline V CDR1 and CDR2: MNHNY, SVGAGI (reference sequence). The CDR3 is 13 amino acids. V lost 5 bases and J lost 3, with 8 bases in between. CDR3 protein: CASSAGNNQPQHF. The CDR3, as DNA: TGTGCCAGCAGTGCAGGGAACAATCAGCCCCAGCATTTT.

This clone was observed a single time. The chain joins TRBV24-1 to TRBJ2-3; D perhaps matches TRBD2 (6 bases). V was cut by 5 bases and J by 0 bases, with 11 bases left in between. The CDR3 totals 15 residues. The V gene's germline CDR1 is KGHDR and CDR2 SFDVKD. The CDR3 sequence is CATSGGTASTDTQYF. The CDR3 DNA reads as TGTGCCACCAGTGGCGGGACGGCTAGCACAGATACGCAGTATTTT.

This chain links TRBV5-6 with TRBJ1-6; possibly TRBD1 for D (5 bases). V dropped 4 bases and J dropped 9 bases, with 8 bases sitting between them. CDR1 SGHDT and CDR2 YYEEEE come from the germline V gene. The CDR3 spans 12 residues. CDR3 nucleotides: TGTGCCAGCAGCCCGGGGGGTTCACCCCTCCACTTT. This sequence encodes CASSPGGSPLHF.

The chain is built from TRBV7-9 and TRBJ1-1; D may be TRBD1 (6 bases). Germline CDR1 is SEHNR and CDR2 is FQNEAQ (reference sequence). V gave up 6 bases and J gave up 1 base, with 12 bases separating them. CDR3 length equals 14 residues. The CDR3 DNA is TGTGCCAGCAGGGCCGGGACACAGAACACTGAAGCTTTCTTT. This codes for CASRAGTQNTEAFF.

Concerning this clone itself: This may be a read error: a much more frequent sequence differs by one nucleotide. This chain connects TRBV4-1 to TRBJ2-3, with 8 bases identical to TRBD2. Trimming removed 1 base from V and 2 bases from J; junction bases left unmatched: 8. The CDR3 length is 17 residues. The germline gives CDR1 MGHRA, CDR2 YSYEKL. CDR3 in amino acids: CASSQGVAGTYTDTQYF. DNA of the CDR3: TGCGCCAGCAGCCAAGGGGTAGCGGGGACCTACACAGATACGCAGTATTTT.

This clone was observed a single time. The chain uses TRBV5-8 and TRBJ1-4, with a weak D call TRBD1 (6 bases). Between the trimmed V and J ends, which lost 4 bases and 4 bases, there was a span of 11 bases. This CDR3 has 14 residues. CDR1 is SGHTS, CDR2 YDEGEE, per germline. CDR3 DNA: TGTGCCAGCAGCAACAGGGCTTTTAATGAAAAACTGTTTTTT. Translated, it gives CASSNRAFNEKLFF.

The CDR3 sequence: CASSYGGGGMGTEAFF. As DNA, the CDR3 is TGTGCCAGCAGTTACGGGGGCGGGGGCATGGGGACTGAAGCTTTCTTT. The chain is built from TRBV6-6 and TRBJ1-1; TRBD1 is a possible D gene (6 bases). This CDR3 region has 16 residues. Per the germline V gene, CDR1 is MNHNY and CDR2 is SVGAGI (reference sequence). The germline V and J ends were trimmed by 2 bases and 5 bases, with 18 bases remaining between them.